A selection of T cell receptor beta chains follows, all from one sample in a study of cytomegalovirus exposure and HLA in healthy donors. The method was immunoSEQ multiplex PCR; TCRdb's version includes in-frame clones alone and lacks a portion of them. This repertoire shows 200,000 or so clones, more than 75% found once; its top ten account for about 3.8%. The sequenced sample was PBMCs. The receptors were gathered from a male donor in good health and CMV-seronegative. CDR3s include the opening cysteine and the closing phenylalanine or tryptophan. A D gene is named only where the DNA matches it firmly. For some rows the clone size is stated as once, few or many, or as a class when expanded; others skip it.

CDR3: CASSLAPLGGGSYNEQFF; DNA: TGCGCCAGCAGCTTGGCCCCTCTGGGTGGCGGGTCCTACAATGAGCAGTTCTTC; size: .; V: TRBV5-1; J: TRBJ2-1; D: .
CDR3: CASSWALNQPQHF; DNA: TGTGCCAGCAGCTGGGCCCTTAATCAGCCCCAGCATTTT; size: .; V: TRBV11-2; J: TRBJ1-5; D: .
CDR3: CASSQLGTGDYSNQPQHF; DNA: TGCGCCAGCAGCCAACTCGGGACAGGGGATTATAGCAATCAGCCCCAGCATTTT; size: few; V: TRBV4-1; J: TRBJ1-5; D: TRBD1
CDR3: CASRGQGAGTQYF; DNA: TGTGCCAGCAGAGGACAGGGGGCTGGGACCCAGTACTTC; size: once; V: TRBV2; J: TRBJ2-5; D: TRBD1
CDR3: CASSKDAGISFSSGANVLTF; DNA: TGTGCCAGCAGCAAAGATGCCGGGATTTCTTTTTCCTCTGGGGCCAACGTCCTGACTTTC; size: .; V: TRBV21-1; J: TRBJ2-6; D: .
CDR3: CASSLGQRDGEQYF; DNA: TGCGCCAGCAGCTTGGGCCAGCGCGATGGCGAGCAGTACTTC; size: few; V: TRBV5-1; J: TRBJ2-7; D: .
CDR3: CASSQDPVDEQFF; DNA: TGCGCCAGCAGCCAAGATCCGGTTGATGAGCAGTTCTTC; size: few; V: TRBV4-1; J: TRBJ2-1; D: .
CDR3: CASSGQGIGYTF; DNA: TGTGCCAGCAGTGGACAGGGTATTGGCTACACCTTC; size: .; V: TRBV25-1; J: TRBJ1-2; D: TRBD1
CDR3: CASKQGAGDTQYF; DNA: TGTGCCAGTAAACAGGGGGCAGGGGATACGCAGTATTTT; size: .; V: TRBV19; J: TRBJ2-3; D: TRBD1
CDR3: CASSGASGRTYNEQFF; DNA: TGTGCCAGCAGTGGGGCTAGCGGGAGAACCTACAATGAGCAGTTCTTC; size: .; V: TRBV2; J: TRBJ2-1; D: TRBD2
CDR3: CASVRDRGRETQYF; DNA: TGTGCCAGTGTCCGGGACAGGGGGCGAGAGACCCAGTACTTC; size: .; V: TRBV6-6; J: TRBJ2-5; D: TRBD1
CDR3: CASTLSGGRHTGELFF; DNA: TGTGCCAGCACCCTCTCGGGAGGGCGGCACACCGGGGAGCTGTTTTTT; size: .; V: TRBV11-2; J: TRBJ2-2; D: TRBD2
CDR3: CASRDRGMNTEAFF; DNA: TGTGCCAGCCGGGACAGGGGAATGAACACTGAAGCTTTCTTT; size: few; V: TRBV27; J: TRBJ1-1; D: TRBD1
CDR3: CASSPQVYKDTQYF; DNA: TGTGCCAGCAGCCCCCAGGTTTACAAGGATACGCAGTATTTT; size: .; V: TRBV9; J: TRBJ2-3; D: .
CDR3: CASSTPGGRGETQYF; DNA: TGTGCCAGCAGTACCCCAGGCGGGAGAGGGGAGACCCAGTACTTC; size: .; V: TRBV28; J: TRBJ2-5; D: TRBD2
CDR3: CASSVGPTGGPTEAFF; DNA: TGTGCCAGCAGCGTAGGCCCAACAGGGGGCCCCACTGAAGCTTTCTTT; size: .; V: TRBV9; J: TRBJ1-1; D: TRBD1
CDR3: CASNRLAGPSYEQYF; DNA: TGTGCCAGCAATCGACTAGCGGGACCCTCCTACGAGCAGTACTTC; size: .; V: TRBV2; J: TRBJ2-7; D: TRBD2
CDR3: CASSFTGISETQYF; DNA: TGTGCCAGCAGCTTTACAGGGATAAGCGAGACCCAGTACTTC; size: .; V: TRBV7-9; J: TRBJ2-5; D: .
CDR3: CASSRLGLEAFF; DNA: TGTGCCAGCAGCCGTCTAGGTTTAGAAGCTTTCTTT; size: .; V: TRBV11-2; J: TRBJ1-1; D: .
CDR3: CASSPRQNSNQPQHF; DNA: TGTGCCAGCTCACCGAGACAGAATAGCAATCAGCCCCAGCATTTT; size: .; V: TRBV18; J: TRBJ1-5; D: .
CDR3: CASSLDGGRGNEQFF; DNA: TGTGCCAGCAGCTTAGATGGTGGGAGGGGCAATGAGCAGTTCTTC; size: .; V: TRBV7-2; J: TRBJ2-1; D: TRBD2
CDR3: CASNTGLGGYTF; DNA: TGTGCCAGCAATACAGGTTTGGGTGGCTACACCTTC; size: .; V: TRBV2; J: TRBJ1-2; D: .
CDR3: CASSLLEEGEEQYF; DNA: TGTGCCAGCAGCCTGCTTGAGGAGGGCGAGGAGCAGTACTTC; size: .; V: TRBV5-4; J: TRBJ2-7; D: .